This is a list of T cell receptor beta chains from one sample in a study of T cell responses to AZD1222 COVID-19 vaccine. Clones were read by immunoSEQ multiplex PCR, and TCRdb kept only the in-frame ones, dropping some. The sample has about 110,000 clones, approximately 90% seen once; the top ten hold about 6%. The sequencing used peripheral blood, collected 28 days after the second AZD1222 dose. The receptors shown here come from an adult who received the AZD1222 COVID-19 vaccine. Both conserved end residues are trimmed from each CDR3. The order of the fields is J gene, V gene, CDR3 protein.

J gene: TRBJ2-2
V gene: TRBV29-1
CDR3 protein: SVPGLAGDSGELF

J gene: TRBJ1-3
V gene: TRBV2
CDR3 protein: ASSERTLTGGNTIY

J gene: TRBJ2-1
V gene: TRBV4-2
CDR3 protein: ASSQSNLRQF

J gene: TRBJ1-1
V gene: TRBV19
CDR3 protein: ASITDRENTEAF

J gene: TRBJ2-1
V gene: TRBV13
CDR3 protein: ASSSGGLAGAQYNEQF

J gene: TRBJ1-5
V gene: TRBV4-2
CDR3 protein: ASSQASLTGDINQPQH

J gene: TRBJ1-1
V gene: TRBV10-2
CDR3 protein: ASRLQGNTEAF

J gene: TRBJ2-3
V gene: TRBV15
CDR3 protein: ATSRAGTDTQY

J gene: TRBJ1-1
V gene: TRBV28
CDR3 protein: ASGGATEAF

J gene: TRBJ2-2
V gene: TRBV4-3
CDR3 protein: ASSHLGQGNTGELF

J gene: TRBJ1-5
V gene: TRBV2
CDR3 protein: ASLGTDSNQPQH

J gene: TRBJ1-1
V gene: TRBV4-3
CDR3 protein: ASSPQGNTEAF

J gene: TRBJ1-1
V gene: TRBV19
CDR3 protein: ASSPGRTGSLNTEAF

J gene: TRBJ1-6
V gene: TRBV28
CDR3 protein: ASSPPTHRGLSDNSPLH

J gene: TRBJ1-1
V gene: TRBV3-1/TRBV3-2
CDR3 protein: ASSQEQGNTEAF

J gene: TRBJ1-2
V gene: TRBV3-1/TRBV3-2
CDR3 protein: ASSDQNYGYT

J gene: TRBJ2-2
V gene: TRBV7-8
CDR3 protein: ASSPRVTGELF

J gene: TRBJ2-1
V gene: TRBV18
CDR3 protein: ASSPWGGNEQF

J gene: TRBJ1-2
V gene: TRBV7-2
CDR3 protein: ASSWGGQQNYGYT

J gene: TRBJ2-1
V gene: TRBV11-2
CDR3 protein: ASSLSPTANEQF

J gene: TRBJ1-3
V gene: TRBV4-3
CDR3 protein: ASSQKRAGNTIY

J gene: TRBJ1-2
V gene: TRBV3-1/TRBV3-2
CDR3 protein: ASSGGNYGYT

J gene: TRBJ1-1
V gene: TRBV10-3
CDR3 protein: AISGQGEYTEAF

J gene: TRBJ1-4
V gene: TRBV7-2
CDR3 protein: ASSLGIGSSGKLF